Presented here are 32 T cell receptor beta chains from one specimen sequenced in a study of hypomethylating agent response in myelodysplastic syndrome. Only in-frame clones appear in the TCRdb table, and some are missing; sequencing was by immunoSEQ multiplex PCR. Among roughly 5,400 clones listed, 88% were seen once. This sample comprised bone marrow, obtained before or after starting hypomethylating agent treatment for myelodysplastic syndrome (not recorded which). These receptor sequences come from a human donor with myelodysplastic syndrome.

The chain carries TRBV7-2 and TRBJ1-5; D gene unclear. The CDR3 runs 15 residues. Germline V CDR1 and CDR2: SGHTA, FQGNSA. V shed 6 bases and J shed 5 bases, with 17 bases lying between them. CDR3 nucleotides: TGTGCCAGCAGATCCACATGGTGGGGAGATCAGCCCCAGCATTTT. This gives the protein CASRSTWWGDQPQHF.

The rearrangement uses TRBV7-8 and TRBJ2-7; no clear D. With 2 bases removed from V and 4 bases from J, the gap between germline ends came to 6 bases. The CDR3 spans 12 residues. CDR1 is SGHVS, CDR2 FQNEAQ, per germline. CDR3 DNA: TGTGCCAGCAGCTTAATCCAGTACGAGCAGTACTTC. Translated: CASSLIQYEQYF.

This rearrangement joins TRBV6-6 to TRBJ2-1, with 11 bases aligning to TRBD2. The CDR3 consists of 15 residues. Germline-derived CDR1 and CDR2 are MNHNY and SVGAGI (reference sequence). V was clipped by 5 bases and J by 8 bases; unmatched bases: 8. The CDR3 DNA sequence: TGTGCCAGCAGTAAGACTAGCGGGACGGGGGATGAGCAGTTCTTC. Translation gives CASSKTSGTGDEQFF.

The chain joins TRBV25-1 to TRBJ1-1; no clear D. The V gene's germline CDR1 is MGHDK and CDR2 SYGVNS. The V gene lost 7 bases and the J gene lost 3 bases, with 6 bases spanning the gap. CDR3 size: 11 residues. This CDR3 is CASMGDTEAFF. CDR3 DNA: TGTGCCAGCATGGGTGACACTGAAGCTTTCTTT.

The V gene is TRBV30, the J gene TRBJ1-5; a possible D gene is TRBD1 (6 bases). In germline, CDR1 is GTSNPN, CDR2 SVGIG (reference sequence). This CDR3 has 14 residues. V lost 0 bases to trimming and J lost 2 bases, with 8 bases between them. The CDR3 nucleotides are TGTGCCTGGAGTGTAAAGGGGGGCAATCAGCCCCAGCATTTT. Amino acids: CAWSVKGGNQPQHF. The complete variable domain, with remaining parts taken from reference TRBV30 and TRBJ1-5, reads SQTIHQWPATLVQPVGSPLSLECTVEGTSNPNLYWYRQAAGRGLQLLFYSVGIGQISSEVPQNLSASRPQDRQFILSSKKLLLSDSGFYLCAWSVKGGNQPQHFGDGTRLSIL.

This clone was observed once. CDR3 DNA sequence: TGTGCCAGCAGCCTCAGACTAGCGGGGGGGAAGTACGATGAGCAGTTCTTC. Translated: CASSLRLAGGKYDEQFF. The chain uses TRBV7-2 and TRBJ2-1, with 14 bases that match TRBD2. Germline V gene lookup returns CDR1 SGHTA and CDR2 FQGNSA. V was clipped by 5 bases and J by 8 bases; unmatched bases: 11. The CDR3 runs 17 residues.

Only one count was recorded for this clone. The V gene is TRBV15, the J gene TRBJ2-7; 10 bases line up with TRBD1. CDR3 size: 15 residues. Germline CDR1 LNHNV, CDR2 YYDKDF (reference sequence). The V segment lost 1 base and the J segment 0 bases; nucleotides outside the gene matches: 0. The DNA of the CDR3 is TGTGCCACCAGCAGAGGGACAGGGGGCTCCTACGAGCAGTACTTC. Its translation is CATSRGTGGSYEQYF.

This chain joins TRBV21-1 and TRBJ2-7; the table gives TRBD1 as D, unverified against the DNA. TRBV21-1 is reported as a pseudogene. This CDR3 region has 14 residues. The CDR3 nucleotides are TGTGCCAGCAGCAAAGACCCATGGGACAGCGAGCAGTACGTC. Translating gives CASSKDPWDSEQYV.

V gene TRBV11-2 combines with J gene TRBJ2-7, with 7 positions matching TRBD1. Germline CDR1 SGHAT, CDR2 FQNNGV. CDR3 size: 16 residues. Trimming cost V 3 bases and J 7 bases; bases outside gene matches: 15. CDR3 nucleotide sequence: TGTGCCAGCAGCTTGGCCGACAGGGCCCGCCGGGGAGAGCAGTACTTC. It translates to CASSLADRARRGEQYF.

The chain joins TRBV14 to TRBJ1-1; D remains unclear. V lost 1 base and J lost 1, with 10 bases in between. Germline lookup yields CDR1 SGHDN and CDR2 FVKESK. This CDR3 has 15 amino acids. The CDR3, as DNA: TGTGCCAGCAGCCAAGCTGTACACCCGAACACTGAAGCTTTCTTT. This gives the protein CASSQAVHPNTEAFF.

This chain joins TRBV28 and TRBJ2-7; D not certain. This CDR3 spans 11 amino acids. V lost 6 bases and J lost 6, with 9 bases in between. Per the germline V gene, CDR1 is MDHEN and CDR2 is SYDVKM. In nucleotides, the CDR3 is TGTGCCAGCAGATTGGGTACCGAGCAGTACTTC. Its protein product is CASRLGTEQYF. Based on the CDR3 plus reference TRBV28 and TRBJ2-7, the full variable domain is DVKVTQSSRYLVKRTGEKVFLECVQDMDHENMFWYRQDPGLGLRLIYFSYDVKMKEKGDIPEGYSVSREKKERFSLILESASTNQTSMYLCASRLGTEQYFGPGTRLTVT.

The J gene is TRBJ2-6, the V gene TRBV5-4; D call uncertain. Germline assignment: CDR1 SGHNT and CDR2 YYREEE (reference sequence). V shed 0 bases and J shed 1 base, with 5 bases lying between them. The CDR3 spans 15 residues. Here the CDR3 reads CASSLVGSGANVLTF. CDR3 DNA sequence: TGTGCCAGCAGCTTGGTGGGGTCTGGGGCCAACGTCCTGACTTTC. The full variable domain, completed using reference TRBV5-4 and TRBJ2-6, is ETGVTQSPTHLIKTRGQQVTLRCSSQSGHNTVSWYQQALGQGPQFIFQYYREEENGRGNFPPRFSGLQFPNYSSELNVNALELDDSALYLCASSLVGSGANVLTFGAGSRLTVL.

This clone was observed a single time. The genes are TRBV25-1 and TRBJ2-6, with D unresolved. Deletions cut 1 base from V and 0 bases from J, with 4 bases between. CDR1 MGHDK and CDR2 SYGVNS come from the germline V gene. This CDR3 contains 15 residues. The CDR3 bases are TGTGCCAGCAGTGAATCAAACTCTGGGGCCAACGTCCTGACTTTC. Its translation: CASSESNSGANVLTF.

The rearrangement links TRBV25-1 to TRBJ2-7, with D tentatively TRBD1 (6 bases). CDR1 MGHDK and CDR2 SYGVNS come from the germline V gene. The CDR3 has 13 amino acids. V dropped 6 bases and J dropped 1 base, with 10 bases sitting between them. Written as DNA, the CDR3 is TGTGCCAGCAGAGGACAGTCTTCCTACGAGCAGTACTTC. Translation: CASRGQSSYEQYF.

The chain recombines TRBV7-3 with TRBJ2-6, with D uncertain. V lost 5 bases and J 1 base, leaving 6 bases between the germline ends. CDR1 and CDR2 (germline): SGHTA, FQGTGA. The CDR3 has 14 residues. CDR3 DNA sequence: TGTGCCAGCAGCCCACTATCTGGGGCCAACGTCCTGACTTTC. Amino acid sequence: CASSPLSGANVLTF.

The rearrangement uses TRBV5-4 and TRBJ1-1; weak D call: TRBD1 (5 bases). Germline V lookup: CDR1 SGHNT, CDR2 YYREEE (reference sequence). V shed 0 bases and J shed 11 bases, with 14 bases lying between them. The CDR3 contains 13 residues. The CDR3 DNA reads as TGTGCCAGCAGCTTGGAGGGACCCACCAGGGCTTTCTTT. Protein product: CASSLEGPTRAFF.

J is TRBJ1-5 and V is TRBV6-7; TRBD1 aligns across 10 bases. TRBV6-7 is an ORF, and what it does is uncertain. The junction had 9 bases not matched to a gene; V was cut back by 6 bases and J by 4 bases. The CDR3 length is 16 residues. CDR3 protein: CASSMPGGQGNQPQHF. Written as DNA, the CDR3 is TGTGCCAGCAGCATGCCAGGGGGACAGGGGAATCAGCCCCAGCATTTT.

This clone was counted a few times. The chain links TRBV2 to TRBJ1-2, with D perhaps matching TRBD1 (6 bases). V was trimmed by 6 bases and J by 4 bases, leaving 15 bases between them. This CDR3 has 14 residues. Germline CDR1 reads SNHLY; CDR2 reads FYNNEI. The CDR3 loop is CASSLGGVGYGYTF. The CDR3 DNA follows: TGTGCCAGCAGCCTCGGGGGCGTGGGCTATGGCTACACCTTC.

The genes are TRBV5-8 and TRBJ1-2; D perhaps matches TRBD1 (6 bases). The CDR3 totals 13 residues. V lost 4 bases, J lost 8 bases, and 15 bases lay in between. The germline V gene has CDR1 SGHTS and CDR2 YDEGEE. As DNA, the CDR3 is TGTGCCAGCAGCGCGGACAGTCACTTCGGCTACACCTTC. Translating it yields CASSADSHFGYTF.

The chain employs TRBV15 and TRBJ1-6, with a possible D match to TRBD1 (6 bases). Germline V gene lookup returns CDR1 LNHNV and CDR2 YYDKDF (reference sequence). Trimming cost V 0 bases and J 1 base, with 7 bases left between them. CDR3 length equals 16 residues. The CDR3 sequence is CATSRDRGSYNSPLHF. The CDR3 bases are TGTGCCACCAGCAGAGACAGGGGTTCCTATAATTCACCCCTCCACTTT.

The chain links TRBV2 to TRBJ1-4; D is perhaps TRBD1 (6 bases). CDR3 length equals 14 residues. The V end was cut by 6 bases, the J end by 4 bases, with 12 bases between. The germline gives CDR1 SNHLY, CDR2 FYNNEI. DNA for the CDR3: TGTGCCAGCAGAGCTACAGGGAATAATGAAAAACTGTTTTTT. Amino acid sequence: CASRATGNNEKLFF.

This clone showed up just once. The J gene is TRBJ1-1, the V gene TRBV19; D ambiguous. CDR3 length equals 13 residues. Looked up from germline, CDR1 is LNHDA and CDR2 is SQIVND (reference sequence). Trimming removed 7 bases from V and 0 bases from J, with 9 bases in between. The CDR3 DNA is TGTGCCAGTAAGGCATGGGTGAACACTGAAGCTTTCTTT. Translation: CASKAWVNTEAFF. Using reference TRBV19 and TRBJ1-1 for the parts outside the CDR3, the full variable domain is DGGITQSPKYLFRKEGQNVTLSCEQNLNHDAMYWYRQDPGQGLRLIYYSQIVNDFQKGDIAEGYSVSREKKESFPLTVTSAQKNPTAFYLCASKAWVNTEAFFGQGTRLTVV.

This clone came up once. As DNA, the CDR3 is TGCGCCAGCAGCTTGGGGGGGAACTATGGCTACACCTTC. Its protein is CASSLGGNYGYTF. This chain joins TRBV5-1 and TRBJ1-2, with D perhaps TRBD1 (5 bases). Germline V gives CDR1 SGHRS, CDR2 YFSETQ. The CDR3 runs to 13 residues. The ends were cut back, 0 bases at V and 2 bases at J, with 5 bases in the middle.

The chain couples TRBV11-2 to TRBJ2-1; tentative D call: TRBD2 (6 bases). The V gene's germline CDR1 is SGHAT and CDR2 FQNNGV. The CDR3 is made up of 12 amino acids. The germline V and J ends were trimmed by 5 bases and 6 bases, with 8 bases remaining between them. The CDR3 loop reads CASSPAGNEQFF. The DNA of the CDR3 is TGTGCCAGCAGCCCAGCGGGCAATGAGCAGTTCTTC.

V is TRBV11-3 and J is TRBJ2-1, with D possibly being TRBD2 (5 bases). The CDR3 contains 12 residues. The ends were cut back, 1 base at V and 9 bases at J, with 7 bases in the middle. From germline, CDR1 is SGHNT and CDR2 YENEEA. CDR3 nucleotides: TGTGCCAGCAGCTTAGTTGAGGGTGAGCAGTTCTTC. The encoded protein is CASSLVEGEQFF.

V and J are TRBV29-1 and TRBJ2-4; TRBD1 aligns across 9 bases. Per germline, CDR1 SQVTM and CDR2 ANQGSEA. The CDR3 extends over 11 amino acids. V shed 6 bases and J 7 bases; nucleotides not matched to a gene: 1. The DNA of the CDR3 is TGCAGCGTGGACAGGGGCAACATTCAGTACTTC. Protein: CSVDRGNIQYF.

The chain couples TRBV5-1 to TRBJ2-6; D is unresolved. Germline V lookup: CDR1 SGHRS, CDR2 YFSETQ. V shed 4 bases and J shed 0 bases, with 8 bases lying between them. This CDR3 region has 15 residues. CDR3 DNA: TGCGCCAGCAGCCTTAAGAGCTCTGGGGCCAACGTCCTGACTTTC. It translates to CASSLKSSGANVLTF.

The chain is built from TRBV5-1 and TRBJ2-3; D may be TRBD1 (6 bases). The CDR3 contains 14 residues. The germline CDR1 and CDR2 sequences are SGHRS and YFSETQ. With 0 bases removed from V and 5 bases from J, the gap between germline ends came to 10 bases. CDR3 DNA sequence: TGCGCCAGCAGCTTGGGACACAGGGAAGATACGCAGTATTTT. As protein: CASSLGHREDTQYF.

This chain uses TRBV19 with TRBJ1-4; D is unclear. The germline gives CDR1 LNHDA, CDR2 SQIVND (reference sequence). CDR3 size: 14 residues. Trimming cost V 3 bases and J 2 bases, with 7 bases left between them. CDR3 nucleotides: TGTGCCAGTAGTATTGGGCAGACTAATGAAAAACTGTTTTTT. The encoded protein is CASSIGQTNEKLFF. Full variable domain (missing parts from reference TRBV19 and TRBJ1-4): DGGITQSPKYLFRKEGQNVTLSCEQNLNHDAMYWYRQDPGQGLRLIYYSQIVNDFQKGDIAEGYSVSREKKESFPLTVTSAQKNPTAFYLCASSIGQTNEKLFFGSGTQLSVL.

This sequence joins TRBV6-1 and TRBJ2-7, with no clear D. V was trimmed by 4 bases and J by 0 bases, leaving 10 bases between them. CDR1 is MNHNS, CDR2 SASEGT, per germline. This CDR3 has 14 amino acids. The CDR3 is CASSASYSSYEQYF. The CDR3 bases are TGTGCCAGCAGTGCCTCTTATAGCTCCTACGAGCAGTACTTC.

The chain carries TRBV27 and TRBJ1-1; D is ambiguous. The germline gives CDR1 MNHEY, CDR2 SMNVEV (reference sequence). There are 15 residues in the CDR3. With 2 bases removed from V and 1 base from J, the gap between germline ends came to 11 bases. For the CDR3, the DNA is TGTGCCAGCAGTTTAGGCGGGTCGGGGAACACTGAAGCTTTCTTT. Amino acid sequence: CASSLGGSGNTEAFF.

The chain carries TRBV6-1 and TRBJ2-2; 8 nucleotides agree with TRBD1. Germline CDR1 reads MNHNS; CDR2 reads SASEGT. V was pared by 7 bases and J by 6 bases, with 7 bases of the junction left unmatched. The CDR3 covers 14 residues. Here the CDR3 reads CASMPGGDAGELFF. CDR3 sequence (DNA): TGTGCCAGCATGCCAGGGGGCGATGCCGGGGAGCTGTTTTTT.